The rows below give T cell receptor beta chains drawn from one sample of a study of blood T cell repertoires in COVID-19. This table comes from immunoSEQ multiplex PCR, and its TCRdb copy is limited to in-frame clones, with some not included. This table holds over 110,000 clones, roughly 87% found once. Sequenced sample: peripheral blood. The receptors originated from a man between 65 and 85 years old with acute or convalescent COVID-19. The CDR3 runs from the conserved cysteine through the conserved F or W. A D gene is named only where the DNA matches it firmly. The size field is filled for only some rows; it gives once, few, many or a size class.

CASSLGTSDIQETQYF,TGCGCCAGCAGCTTGGGGACTAGCGATATACAAGAGACCCAGTACTTC,TRBD2,NA,TRBV5-1,TRBJ2-5
CASSARGQDISYEQYF,TGTGCCAGCAGCGCACGGGGACAGGACATCTCCTACGAGCAGTACTTC,TRBD1,few,TRBV7-9,TRBJ2-7
CASRSTSAGTDTQYF,TGTGCCAGCAGGTCAACTAGCGCCGGCACAGATACGCAGTATTTT,TRBD2,once,TRBV6-5,TRBJ2-3
CASSILSSYNEQFF,TGTGCCAGTAGTATACTTAGCTCCTACAATGAGCAGTTCTTC,NA,NA,TRBV19,TRBJ2-1
CASSRRPGRRGETQYF,TGTGCCAGCAGCCGAAGACCGGGCCGGAGGGGAGAGACCCAGTACTTC,NA,once,TRBV3-1/TRBV3-2,TRBJ2-5
CASSKDGQTTDTQYF,TGCGCCAGCAGCAAAGACGGACAGACCACAGATACGCAGTATTTT,NA,NA,TRBV5-1,TRBJ2-3
CASSYSIRKNTEAFF,TGTGCCAGCAGTTACTCGATCAGGAAGAACACTGAAGCTTTCTTT,NA,NA,TRBV6-6,TRBJ1-1
CSVEQGAVRTGELFF,TGCAGCGTCGAACAGGGGGCAGTAAGGACCGGGGAGCTGTTTTTT,TRBD1,NA,TRBV29-1,TRBJ2-2
CASNPQSNEKLFF,TGTGCCAGCAATCCGCAGTCTAATGAAAAACTGTTTTTT,NA,NA,TRBV25-1,TRBJ1-4
CASSLVGGYNEQFF,TGTGCCAGCAGTTTAGTGGGGGGTTACAATGAGCAGTTCTTC,NA,NA,TRBV27,TRBJ2-1
CASTNRHLNYGYTF,TGTGCCAGCACCAATAGACACCTTAACTATGGCTACACCTTC,NA,NA,TRBV6-4,TRBJ1-2
CASSESPAPSEKLFF,TGTGCCAGCAGTGAAAGTCCTGCCCCAAGCGAAAAACTGTTTTTT,NA,NA,TRBV25-1,TRBJ1-4
CASSLSRTGELFF,TGTGCCAGCAGCTTATCCCGCACCGGGGAGCTGTTTTTT,NA,NA,TRBV11-3,TRBJ2-2
CASRPWTGANSPLHF,TGTGCCAGCAGACCCTGGACAGGGGCGAATTCACCCCTCCACTTT,TRBD1,few,TRBV3-1/TRBV3-2,TRBJ1-6
CASSLGTGVTEAFF,TGTGCCAGCAGTCTCGGGACAGGGGTCACTGAAGCTTTCTTT,TRBD1,NA,TRBV3-1/TRBV3-2,TRBJ1-1
CASSYLGRQGHEQYF,TGTGCCAGCAGTTATCTTGGTAGGCAGGGCCACGAGCAGTACTTC,NA,NA,TRBV6-2/TRBV6-3,TRBJ2-7
CASSLSGGTDTQYF,TGTGCCAGCAGTCTTAGCGGAGGCACAGATACGCAGTATTTT,NA,few,TRBV27,TRBJ2-3
CASSPTSGSSYEQYF,TGTGCCAGCAGCCCGACTAGCGGGTCTTCCTACGAGCAGTACTTC,TRBD2,NA,TRBV6-5,TRBJ2-7
CASSFLAGGSSYNEQFF,TGTGCCAGCAGCTTCCTAGCGGGGGGGAGCTCCTACAATGAGCAGTTCTTC,TRBD2,NA,TRBV5-4,TRBJ2-1
CASSLTSGVSTDTQYF,TGTGCCAGCAGCTTGACGAGCGGGGTTAGCACAGATACGCAGTATTTT,TRBD2,NA,TRBV5-4,TRBJ2-3
CASSKQGDTEAFF,TGCGCCAGCAGTAAACAGGGGGACACTGAAGCTTTCTTT,TRBD1,NA,TRBV5-1,TRBJ1-1
CASSFGPDENTDTQYF,TGTGCCAGCAGTTTTGGGCCCGACGAGAACACAGATACGCAGTATTTT,NA,few,TRBV28,TRBJ2-3
CASSLLSATNEKLFF,TGTGCCAGCAGTTTATTGTCAGCAACTAATGAAAAACTGTTTTTT,NA,few,TRBV27,TRBJ1-4
CASSPAGGLQSGANVLTF,TGTGCCAGCAGCCCCGCAGGGGGCCTCCAATCTGGGGCCAACGTCCTGACTTTC,TRBD1,NA,TRBV7-9,TRBJ2-6
CASSLTADTEAFF,TGTGCCAGCTCACTCACAGCGGACACTGAAGCTTTCTTT,NA,NA,TRBV18,TRBJ1-1
CASKMAGAGNTIYF,TGTGCCAGTAAAATGGCAGGGGCTGGAAACACCATATATTTT,NA,NA,TRBV19,TRBJ1-3
CASSVPSGIFNEQFF,TGTGCCAGTAGTGTTCCTAGCGGGATTTTCAATGAGCAGTTCTTC,TRBD2,NA,TRBV19,TRBJ2-1
CATRGNAYEQYF,TGTGCCACTAGGGGGAATGCCTACGAGCAGTACTTC,NA,NA,TRBV28,TRBJ2-7
CASSSFGNTIYF,TGTGCCAGCAGTTCGTTCGGAAACACCATATATTTT,NA,NA,TRBV7-9,TRBJ1-3
CASSRDRGEPQHF,TGTGCCAGCAGCCGGGACAGGGGTGAGCCCCAGCATTTT,TRBD1,NA,TRBV7-3,TRBJ1-5
CASSEQGTRGYTF,TGTGCCAGCAGTGAACAGGGTACTCGGGGCTACACCTTC,NA,NA,TRBV6-1,TRBJ1-2
CASSRQGAGEKLFF,TGTGCCAGCAGTCGACAGGGGGCTGGAGAAAAACTGTTTTTT,TRBD1,NA,TRBV7-9,TRBJ1-4
CSVVGQGNEKLFF,TGCAGCGTTGTGGGACAGGGGAATGAAAAACTGTTTTTT,TRBD1,NA,TRBV29-1,TRBJ1-4
CASSQDGPGAGANVLTF,TGTGCCAGCTCACAAGATGGGCCAGGGGCTGGGGCCAACGTCCTGACTTTC,NA,NA,TRBV18,TRBJ2-6
CASSEDRAAGQPQHF,TGTGCCAGCAGTGAGGACAGGGCGGCGGGTCAGCCCCAGCATTTT,TRBD1,NA,TRBV2,TRBJ1-5
CATTLRRGANEQYF,TGTGCCACCACCCTCAGGCGGGGGGCCAACGAGCAGTACTTC,TRBD2,once,TRBV27,TRBJ2-7
CATSDSHRAGYTF,TGTGCCACCAGTGATTCCCACAGGGCTGGCTACACCTTC,NA,NA,TRBV24-1,TRBJ1-2
CASSQSENRLTDTQYF,TGCGCCAGCAGCCAATCGGAGAACCGGCTTACAGATACGCAGTATTTT,NA,many,TRBV4-1,TRBJ2-3
CASSVLIGQGGDYGYTF,TGTGCCAGCAGCGTACTGATAGGACAGGGTGGGGACTATGGCTACACCTTC,TRBD1,NA,TRBV9,TRBJ1-2
CASSLDPHSNSPLHF,TGTGCCAGCAGCTTAGACCCCCACAGCAATTCACCCCTCCACTTT,NA,NA,TRBV7-8,TRBJ1-6
CASSTAGTEFEQYF,TGTGCCAGCAGTACGGCCGGGACAGAATTCGAGCAGTACTTC,TRBD1,NA,TRBV6-6,TRBJ2-7
CASGWGDGSNQPQHF,TGTGCCAGCGGCTGGGGGGACGGTAGCAATCAGCCCCAGCATTTT,NA,NA,TRBV2,TRBJ1-5
CATSDPGQGNSYEQYF,TGTGCCACCAGTGATCCGGGACAGGGGAACTCCTACGAGCAGTACTTC,TRBD1,once,TRBV24-1,TRBJ2-7
CASSRRDISKELFF,TGTGCCAGCAGTCGCCGGGACATATCTAAGGAGCTGTTTTTT,NA,NA,TRBV28,TRBJ2-2
CARQGQGAQPQHF,TGTGCCCGACAGGGTCAAGGGGCTCAGCCCCAGCATTTT,NA,NA,TRBV21-1,TRBJ1-5
CASSLAGTNTGELFF,TGTGCCAGCAGCTTAGCAGGGACGAACACCGGGGAGCTGTTTTTT,NA,NA,TRBV7-3,TRBJ2-2
CASSSLGRSNYGYTF,TGTGCCAGCAGTAGTTTGGGCAGATCTAACTATGGCTACACCTTC,NA,NA,TRBV6-5,TRBJ1-2